This entry lists 32 T cell receptor beta chains sequenced from one sample in a study of shared clonotypes between healthy human individuals. Profiled with immunoSEQ multiplex PCR; TCRdb holds only in-frame clones, not every one. The sample consists of about 800,000 clones, roughly 96% of them appearing once. Terminally differentiated effector memory CD45RA+ cells were excluded from the naive CD8 cells, which were CD45RO-negative and positively selected for CCR7. Sample: naive CD8+ T cells sorted from blood. The receptor source for this set is a man aged 25 to 45 in good health.

The rearrangement uses TRBV6-1 and TRBJ1-2, with D possibly being TRBD1 (6 bases). The CDR3 runs 15 residues. The V end lost 2 bases, the J end lost 3 bases, and 13 bases lay between the germline ends. Germline lookup yields CDR1 MNHNS and CDR2 SASEGT. The DNA of the CDR3 is TGTGCCAGCAGTGAATCTACAGGGTGGGACTATGGCTACACCTTC. It yields the protein CASSESTGWDYGYTF.

In its sample, this clone was seen a few times. This sequence joins TRBV7-3 and TRBJ2-7; weak D call: TRBD1 (6 bases). Trimming took 4 bases from V and 5 from J, leaving 15 bases between them. Germline V gene data show CDR1 as SGHTA and CDR2 as FQGTGA. This CDR3 is 14 amino acids long. The CDR3 protein is CASSSAGGADEQYF. CDR3 bases: TGTGCCAGCAGCTCGGCTGGGGGCGCGGACGAGCAGTACTTC.

Worth noting for this clone: One end of the junction does not line up with germline, which may come from a read error. This chain joins TRBV28 and TRBJ2-7, with 7 positions matching TRBD2. This CDR3 contains 15 residues. CDR1 and CDR2 (germline): MDHEN, SYDVKM. CDR3 nucleotide sequence: TGTGCCAGCAGATCCCCTCCGACTAGCTCCCACGAGCAGTACTTC. Translated, it gives CASRSPPTSSHEQYF. Full variable domain (outside the CDR3, taken from reference TRBV28 and TRBJ2-7): DVKVTQSSRYLVKRTGEKVFLECVQDMDHENMFWYRQDPGLGLRLIYFSYDVKMKEKGDIPEGYSVSREKKERFSLILESASTNQTSMYLCASRSPPTSSHEQYFGPGTRLTVT.

The table lists this clone with a few counts. V and J are TRBV27 and TRBJ2-1, with TRBD2 identical over 8 bases. V lost 3 bases and J lost 2; bases outside the gene matches: 6. This CDR3 comprises 16 residues. Looked up from germline, CDR1 is MNHEY and CDR2 is SMNVEV (reference sequence). Here the CDR3 reads CASSFGVAGTYNEQFF. CDR3 DNA sequence: TGTGCCAGCAGTTTCGGAGTAGCGGGAACCTACAATGAGCAGTTCTTC.

This chain joins TRBV7-3 and TRBJ2-1; D possibly corresponds to TRBD1 (6 bases). This CDR3 comprises 15 residues. Germline V gene sequence: CDR1 SGHTA, CDR2 FQGTGA. The germline V and J ends were trimmed by 3 bases and 5 bases, with 14 bases remaining between them. This CDR3 is CASSFGGRGHNEQFF. CDR3 in DNA: TGTGCCAGCAGCTTTGGGGGCAGGGGCCACAATGAGCAGTTCTTC.

The rearrangement links TRBV7-8 to TRBJ2-1; TRBD2 is a possible D gene (5 bases). Germline V CDR1 and CDR2: SGHVS, FQNEAQ. V dropped 1 base and J dropped 0 bases, with 16 bases sitting between them. The CDR3 is made up of 18 amino acids. DNA for the CDR3: TGTGCCAGCAGCTTAGAAGGTCTTTGGCGGGCCTCCTACAATGAGCAGTTCTTC. Protein sequence: CASSLEGLWRASYNEQFF.

The chain carries TRBV19 and TRBJ2-1, with 10 bases identical to TRBD2. J lost 8 bases, V lost 11 bases, and 18 bases had no gene match. The CDR3 runs 16 residues. CDR1 is LNHDA and CDR2 is SQIVND in the germline V gene (reference sequence). The CDR3: CARSREREGLVDEQFF. CDR3 nucleotide sequence: TGTGCCCGAAGCCGTGAGCGGGAGGGCCTGGTGGATGAGCAGTTCTTC. Complete variable domain (other parts from reference TRBV19 and TRBJ2-1): DGGITQSPKYLFRKEGQNVTLSCEQNLNHDAMYWYRQDPGQGLRLIYYSQIVNDFQKGDIAEGYSVSREKKESFPLTVTSAQKNPTAFYLCARSREREGLVDEQFFGPGTRLTVL.

This sequence joins TRBV5-1 and TRBJ2-3; 9 positions agree with TRBD2. With V trimmed by 4 bases and J by 0 bases, 3 bases remained unmatched. The CDR3 runs 15 residues. Per germline, CDR1 SGHRS and CDR2 YFSETQ. In DNA form, the CDR3 reads TGCGCCAGCAGCCCGACTAGCGGCAGCACAGATACGCAGTATTTT. Translated: CASSPTSGSTDTQYF. The full variable domain, completed using reference TRBV5-1 and TRBJ2-3, is KAGVTQTPRYLIKTRGQQVTLSCSPISGHRSVSWYQQTPGQGLQFLFEYFSETQRNKGNFPGRFSGRQFSNSRSEMNVSTLELGDSALYLCASSPTSGSTDTQYFGPGTRLTVL.

This rearrangement joins TRBV27 to TRBJ1-2, with D tentatively TRBD1 (6 bases). Germline V gene data show CDR1 as MNHEY and CDR2 as SMNVEV (reference sequence). CDR3 length equals 14 residues. V lost 6 bases and J lost 6, with 17 bases in between. Written as DNA, the CDR3 is TGTGCCAGCAGCTCCTTCCAGGGGTCGGATGGCTACACCTTC. Its translation is CASSSFQGSDGYTF.

The DNA for the CDR3 is TGTGCCATCTTGGGGCGGGGCACTGAAGCTTTCTTT. Protein product: CAILGRGTEAFF. The rearrangement joins TRBV6-1 to TRBJ1-1, with D perhaps TRBD1 (5 bases). Trimming took off 10 bases at V and 4 bases at J, with 13 bases between the two ends. CDR1 MNHNS and CDR2 SASEGT come from the germline V gene. This CDR3 contains 12 residues.

The rearrangement uses TRBV9 and TRBJ2-1; D is uncertain. Germline CDR1 SGDLS, CDR2 YYNGEE. Trimming removed 0 bases from V and 8 bases from J, with 9 bases in between. This CDR3 contains 13 residues. DNA for the CDR3: TGTGCCAGCAGCGTAGCGGGCCCACATGAGCAGTTCTTC. Translated, it gives CASSVAGPHEQFF.

The J gene is TRBJ2-2, the V gene TRBV6-5; D not certain. V was cut by 11 bases and J by 6 bases, with 22 bases left in between. CDR1 is MNHEY, CDR2 SVGAGI, per germline. The CDR3 is made up of 15 amino acids. The CDR3 bases are TGTGCCGCCGGTAGTCCGTTCTCTTTGGCCGGGGAGCTGTTTTTT. This codes for CAAGSPFSLAGELFF.

V is TRBV13 and J is TRBJ1-5; D is perhaps TRBD1 (5 bases). Germline CDR1 PRHDT, CDR2 FYEKMQ (reference sequence). This CDR3 has 15 residues. V was trimmed by 5 bases and J by 1 base, leaving 12 bases between them. CDR3 protein: CASSPGRQSNQPQHF. The CDR3 DNA reads as TGTGCCAGCAGCCCCGGAAGACAGAGCAATCAGCCCCAGCATTTT.

The chain uses TRBV7-9 and TRBJ1-5, with D uncertain. Trimming stripped 5 bases from V and 4 bases from J, with 15 bases between. This CDR3 has 15 residues. The germline V gene encodes CDR1 SEHNR and CDR2 FQNEAQ (reference sequence). In nucleotides, the CDR3 is TGTGCCAGCAGCGTAGACCTGAGTGGGAATCAGCCCCAGCATTTT. Residues: CASSVDLSGNQPQHF.

The rearrangement uses TRBV6-5 and TRBJ2-3; a possible D gene is TRBD2 (5 bases). This CDR3 has 14 amino acids. With 2 bases removed from V and 1 base from J, the gap between germline ends came to 7 bases. Germline V gene data show CDR1 as MNHEY and CDR2 as SVGAGI. CDR3 nucleotides: TGTGCCAGCAGTTACAGGACTCGCACAGATACGCAGTATTTT. Protein: CASSYRTRTDTQYF.

CDR3: CASSQDFGELFF. The CDR3, as DNA: TGCGCCAGCAGCCAAGATTTCGGGGAGCTGTTTTTT. This chain uses TRBV4-1 with TRBJ2-2; no reliable D call. V was clipped by 0 bases and J by 7 bases, with 3 bases between them. The germline CDR1 and CDR2 sequences are MGHRA and YSYEKL. This CDR3 contains 12 residues.

J is TRBJ2-3 and V is TRBV25-1, with 9 bases fitting TRBD2. The ends lost 2 bases at V and 2 bases at J; junction bases unmatched: 8. Germline values: CDR1 MGHDK, CDR2 SYGVNS. The CDR3 runs to 17 residues. The CDR3 is CASSEGASGVITDTQYF. CDR3 coding DNA: TGTGCCAGCAGTGAAGGGGCTAGCGGGGTGATCACAGATACGCAGTATTTT.

The genes are TRBV7-9 and TRBJ1-4; D ambiguous. V was clipped by 6 bases and J by 8 bases, with 13 bases between them. The CDR3 length is 13 residues. The V gene's germline CDR1 is SEHNR and CDR2 FQNEAQ (reference sequence). The CDR3 region has the DNA TGTGCCAGCAGACCTCCATACAGCGAAAAACTGTTTTTT. This sequence encodes CASRPPYSEKLFF.

In its sample, this clone was seen once. V and J are TRBV10-1 and TRBJ2-7; 7 bases align to TRBD2. Germline assignment: CDR1 WNHNN and CDR2 SYGVQD (reference sequence). The ends lost 2 bases at V and 2 bases at J; junction bases unmatched: 0. This CDR3 has 13 amino acids. The CDR3 DNA reads TGCGCCAGCAGTGAGGCGGGGGCCTACGAGCAGTACTTC. Its protein is CASSEAGAYEQYF.

The chain couples TRBV9 to TRBJ2-1; possibly TRBD1 for D (5 bases). V lost 3 bases, J lost 8 bases, and 18 bases lay in between. This CDR3 region has 15 residues. Germline V gives CDR1 SGDLS, CDR2 YYNGEE. Here the CDR3 reads CASSATSGPQDEQFF. The DNA of the CDR3 is TGTGCCAGCAGCGCAACTTCAGGGCCTCAGGATGAGCAGTTCTTC.

CDR3 in amino acids: CATSRGEVRKDEQFF. The CDR3, as DNA: TGTGCCACCAGCAGGGGTGAAGTCCGCAAGGATGAGCAGTTCTTC. The chain uses TRBV15 and TRBJ2-1; D not resolved. There are 15 residues in the CDR3. The germline V gene encodes CDR1 LNHNV and CDR2 YYDKDF (reference sequence). The V end lost 3 bases, the J end lost 8 bases, and 17 bases lay between the germline ends.

For the CDR3, the DNA is TGTGCCAGCAGCCCAGGCGGGTACAATGAGCAGTTCTTC. This sequence encodes CASSPGGYNEQFF. This sequence joins TRBV7-8 and TRBJ2-1; D perhaps matches TRBD2 (5 bases). This CDR3 has 13 amino acids. Trimming pared 5 bases from V and 4 bases from J, leaving 9 bases between. Looked up from germline, CDR1 is SGHVS and CDR2 is FQNEAQ.

The count of this clone is one. The V and J genes are TRBV28 and TRBJ1-2, with a weak D call TRBD1 (6 bases). CDR1 is MDHEN and CDR2 is SYDVKM in the germline V gene. Trimming pared 4 bases from V and 4 bases from J, leaving 16 bases between. There are 15 residues in the CDR3. CDR3 sequence: CASSSPRDTSYGYTF. The CDR3 DNA sequence: TGTGCCAGCAGTTCCCCCCGGGACACCTCCTATGGCTACACCTTC.

V and J are TRBV10-1 and TRBJ1-2; unclear D gene. The CDR3 sequence is 13 residues long. Germline CDR1 reads WNHNN; CDR2 reads SYGVQD (reference sequence). Trimming removed 2 bases from V and 0 bases from J, with 4 bases in between. This CDR3 reads CASSEATNYGYTF. CDR3 nucleotide sequence: TGCGCCAGCAGTGAGGCAACTAACTATGGCTACACCTTC.

The rearrangement links TRBV7-2 to TRBJ2-3, with a tentative D call TRBD2 (7 bases). In germline, CDR1 is SGHTA, CDR2 FQGNSA. There are 15 residues in the CDR3. The V and J ends lost 5 bases and 2 bases respectively, with 14 bases between them. In DNA, the CDR3 is TGTGCCAGCAGCGCACGGGGGGCCCCCACAGATACGCAGTATTTT. Amino acid sequence: CASSARGAPTDTQYF.

V usage is TRBV29-1 and J usage is TRBJ2-2; D may correspond to TRBD1 or TRBD2 (5 bases each). The CDR3 contains 18 residues. Deletions cut 7 bases from V and 6 bases from J, with 30 bases between. CDR1 is SQVTM and CDR2 is ANQGSEA in the germline V gene. The CDR3 loop is CSASGTFSGAASPGELFF. The CDR3 bases are TGCAGCGCATCCGGGACCTTCTCGGGTGCGGCCTCTCCCGGGGAGCTGTTTTTT.

This chain uses TRBV7-8 with TRBJ2-1; D is unclear. The CDR3 totals 12 residues. Germline-derived CDR1 and CDR2 are SGHVS and FQNEAQ. V dropped 5 bases and J dropped 9 bases, with 11 bases sitting between them. DNA of the CDR3: TGTGCCAGCAGCCTAGGATGGGGTGAGCAGTTCTTC. Amino acids: CASSLGWGEQFF.

This clone occurred once. This chain joins TRBV5-4 and TRBJ2-1; 10 nucleotides align to TRBD1. CDR1 SGHNT and CDR2 YYREEE come from the germline V gene (reference sequence). The CDR3 has 16 amino acids. Trimming took 4 bases from V and 4 from J; bases not matched to a gene: 8. The CDR3 bases are TGTGCCAGCAGCAGATCGGGACAGGGGACTTACAATGAGCAGTTCTTC. It codes for CASSRSGQGTYNEQFF.

The chain is built from TRBV5-1 and TRBJ2-3, with 10 bases fitting TRBD2. V shed 2 bases and J 3 bases; nucleotides not matched to a gene: 3. The CDR3 has 15 amino acids. From germline, CDR1 is SGHRS and CDR2 YFSETQ. CDR3 loop: CASSFSSGSTDTQYF. The CDR3 DNA sequence: TGCGCCAGCAGCTTCTCTAGCGGGAGTACAGATACGCAGTATTTT. Full variable domain (missing parts from reference TRBV5-1 and TRBJ2-3): KAGVTQTPRYLIKTRGQQVTLSCSPISGHRSVSWYQQTPGQGLQFLFEYFSETQRNKGNFPGRFSGRQFSNSRSEMNVSTLELGDSALYLCASSFSSGSTDTQYFGPGTRLTVL.

The chain joins TRBV7-9 to TRBJ1-3; D call uncertain. The CDR3 has 15 amino acids. Trimming took 4 bases from V and 0 from J, leaving 10 bases between them. Germline CDR1 reads SEHNR; CDR2 reads FQNEAQ (reference sequence). Here the CDR3 reads CASSSASHSGNTIYF. The DNA for the CDR3 is TGTGCCAGCAGCTCGGCCAGCCACTCTGGAAACACCATATATTTT.

The genes are TRBV13 and TRBJ1-5; D perhaps matches TRBD1 (5 bases). V was pared by 0 bases and J by 6 bases, with 9 bases between. This CDR3 spans 14 amino acids. Germline V gene data show CDR1 as PRHDT and CDR2 as FYEKMQ (reference sequence). The CDR3 DNA reads TGTGCCAGCAGCTTAGGCCAGGGAGGTCAGCCCCAGCATTTT. Its protein is CASSLGQGGQPQHF. The whole variable domain, filled in from reference TRBV13 and TRBJ1-5, reads AAGVIQSPRHLIKEKRETATLKCYPIPRHDTVYWYQQGPGQDPQFLISFYEKMQSDKGSIPDRFSAQQFSDYHSELNMSSLELGDSALYFCASSLGQGGQPQHFGDGTRLSIL.

V is TRBV5-1 and J is TRBJ2-2; no firm D call. Germline lookup yields CDR1 SGHRS and CDR2 YFSETQ. Trimming left V 1 base short and J 2 bases short, with 12 bases between. This CDR3 region has 16 residues. The DNA of the CDR3 is TGCGCCAGCAGCTTGAATCTGCGGCTAAACACCGGGGAGCTGTTTTTT. Translated: CASSLNLRLNTGELFF.